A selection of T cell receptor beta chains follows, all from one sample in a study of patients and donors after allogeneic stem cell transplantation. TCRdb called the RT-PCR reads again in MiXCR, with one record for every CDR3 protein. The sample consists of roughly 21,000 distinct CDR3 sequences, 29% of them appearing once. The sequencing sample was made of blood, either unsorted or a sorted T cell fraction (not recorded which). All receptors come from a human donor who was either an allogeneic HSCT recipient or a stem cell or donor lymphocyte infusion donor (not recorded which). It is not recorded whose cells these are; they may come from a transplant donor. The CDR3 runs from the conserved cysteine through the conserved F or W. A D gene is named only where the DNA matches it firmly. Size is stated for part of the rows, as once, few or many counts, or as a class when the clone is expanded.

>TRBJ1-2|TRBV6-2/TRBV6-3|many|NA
TGTGCCAGCAGTTACGTGACGAGTCTCGGCTACACCTTC
CASSYVTSLGYTF
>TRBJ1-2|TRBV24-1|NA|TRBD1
TGTGCCACCAGTGGCCCGGACAGGTTCTATGGCTACACCTTC
CATSGPDRFYGYTF
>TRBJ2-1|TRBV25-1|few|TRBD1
TGTGCCAGCAGAGCCCACAGGGGCGCGAAGAATGAGCAGTTCTTC
CASRAHRGAKNEQFF
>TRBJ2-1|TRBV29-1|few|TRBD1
TGCAGCTCCTACAGGGACAGGGTGGAAAATGAGCAGTTCTTC
CSSYRDRVENEQFF
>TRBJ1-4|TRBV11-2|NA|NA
TGTGCCAGCAAACGGACGGAGAAACTGTTTTTT
CASKRTEKLFF
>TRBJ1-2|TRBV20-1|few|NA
TGCAGTGCTGTCCGGGCCACTAACTATGGCTACACCTTC
CSAVRATNYGYTF
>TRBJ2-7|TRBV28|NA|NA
TGTGCCAGCAGTTTCCGTGCGCCTTCTAACTACGAGCAGTACTTC
CASSFRAPSNYEQYF
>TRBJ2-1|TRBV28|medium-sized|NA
TGTGCCAGCAGTTCGGAACAGACGAGGGTCAATGAGCAGTTCTTC
CASSSEQTRVNEQFF
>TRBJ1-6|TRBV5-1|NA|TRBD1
TGCGCCAGCAGCTTTCGGACAGGGCAAAATTCACCCCTCCACTTT
CASSFRTGQNSPLHF
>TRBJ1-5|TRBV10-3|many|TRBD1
TGTGCCATCGGGGGACAGGGAGGGCAGCCCCAGCATTTT
CAIGGQGGQPQHF
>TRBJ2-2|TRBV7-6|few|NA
TGTGCCAGCAGCGGGGCCGTGGGGGAGCTGTTTTTT
CASSGAVGELFF
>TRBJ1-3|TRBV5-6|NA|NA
TGTGCCAGCAGCCTAGGCACGACAGTCCCTGGAAACACCATATATTTT
CASSLGTTVPGNTIYF
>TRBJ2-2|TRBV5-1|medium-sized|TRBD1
TGCGCCAGCAGACCCGGGACAGACAACACCGGGGAGCTGTTTTTT
CASRPGTDNTGELFF
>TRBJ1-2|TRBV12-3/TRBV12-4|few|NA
TGTGCCAGCAGCCCCTACAGGGTGCGTTTGGGGGATGGCTACACCTTC
CASSPYRVRLGDGYTF
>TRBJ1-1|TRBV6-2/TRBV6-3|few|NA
TGTGCCAGCAGCGAGGGCCGGGAAGCTTTCTTT
CASSEGREAFF
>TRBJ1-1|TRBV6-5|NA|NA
TGTGCCAGCAGGGGTTCGGCTGAAGCTTTCTTT
CASRGSAEAFF
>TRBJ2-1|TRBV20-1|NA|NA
TGCAGTGCTAGAATTAGGGTCTCCTACAATGAGCAGTTCTTC
CSARIRVSYNEQFF
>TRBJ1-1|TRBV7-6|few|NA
TGTGCCAGCAGCTTAAAAGAAATGAACACTGAAGCTTTCTTT
CASSLKEMNTEAFF
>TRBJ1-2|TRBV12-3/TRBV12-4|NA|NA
TGTGCCAGCAGTTTTGGTCCCCTTGGTTATGGCTACACCTTC
CASSFGPLGYGYTF
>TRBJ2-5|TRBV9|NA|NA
TGTGCCAGCAGCGTAGAGGGGGGAGAGACCCAGTACTTC
CASSVEGGETQYF
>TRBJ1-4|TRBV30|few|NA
TGTGCCTGGAGTGCCTCAGTTGCAACTAATGAAAAACTGTTTTTT
CAWSASVATNEKLFF
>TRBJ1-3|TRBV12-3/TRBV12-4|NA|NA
TGTGCCAGCAGTCCCCTGGGGACCTCTGGAAACACCATATATTTT
CASSPLGTSGNTIYF
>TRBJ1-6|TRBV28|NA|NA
TGTGCCAGCAGTACAAATAGGGATTCACCCCTCCACTTT
CASSTNRDSPLHF
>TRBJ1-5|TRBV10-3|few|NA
TGTGCCATCAGTTGGACTTATAGCAATCAGCCCCAGCATTTT
CAISWTYSNQPQHF
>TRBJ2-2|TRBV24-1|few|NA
TGTGCCACCAGTGAACAGAACGGGGAGCTGTTTTTT
CATSEQNGELFF
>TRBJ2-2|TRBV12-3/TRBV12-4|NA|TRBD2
TGTGCCAGCAGTCCTCGACTAGCCGTGAACACCGGGGAGCTGTTTTTT
CASSPRLAVNTGELFF
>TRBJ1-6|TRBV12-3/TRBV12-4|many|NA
TGTGCCAGCAGTTTGTGGCTAAATTCACCCCTCCACTTT
CASSLWLNSPLHF
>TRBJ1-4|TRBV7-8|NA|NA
TGTGCCAGCAGCTCCATACAGGGCCTCCTTGCAACTAATGAAAAACTGTTTTTT
CASSSIQGLLATNEKLFF
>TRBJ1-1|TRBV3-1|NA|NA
TGTGCCAGCAGCCAGCCGGGTAACACTGAAGCTTTCTTT
CASSQPGNTEAFF
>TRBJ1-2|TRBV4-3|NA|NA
TGCGCCAGCAGCCAAGGGGCAAGTGGCTACACCTTC
CASSQGASGYTF
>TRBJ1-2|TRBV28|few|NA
TGTGCCAGCAGTTTGGCACAGACTAACTATGGCTACACCTTC
CASSLAQTNYGYTF
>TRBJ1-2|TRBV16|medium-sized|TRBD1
TGTGCCAGCACCACTACAGGGGAAGAAGGCTACACCTTC
CASTTTGEEGYTF
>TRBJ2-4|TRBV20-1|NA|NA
TGCAGTGCTATTTCCCAGCTAGCCAAAAACATTCAGTACTTC
CSAISQLAKNIQYF
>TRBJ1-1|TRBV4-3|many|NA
TGCGCCAGCAGCCATACAGGCGGGAACACTGAAGCTTTCTTT
CASSHTGGNTEAFF
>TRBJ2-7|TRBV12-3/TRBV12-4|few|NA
TGTGCCAGCAGTTTCGGGGGCTACGAGCAGTACTTC
CASSFGGYEQYF
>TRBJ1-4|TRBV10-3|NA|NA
TGTGCCATCAGTGATGCAGGGAGGTCAACTAATGAAAAACTGTTTTTT
CAISDAGRSTNEKLFF
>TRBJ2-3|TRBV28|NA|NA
TGTGCCAGCAGCTTTCTTAGGGCCGGGCAGTATTTT
CASSFLRAGQYF
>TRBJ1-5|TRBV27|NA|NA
TGTGCCAGCAGTTTAATAGGGGTTAGCAATCAGCCCCAGCATTTT
CASSLIGVSNQPQHF
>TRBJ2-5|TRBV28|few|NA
TGTGCCAGCAGTTTGGGGGGGCGGGAGACCCAGTACTTC
CASSLGGRETQYF
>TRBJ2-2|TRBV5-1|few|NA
TGCGCCAGCAGCTTGGGACAGCCGAACACCGGGGAGCTGTTTTTT
CASSLGQPNTGELFF
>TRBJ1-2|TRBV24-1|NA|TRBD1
TGTGCCACCAGTGAAGCAGGGGGCTATGGCTACACCTTC
CATSEAGGYGYTF
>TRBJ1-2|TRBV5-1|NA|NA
TGCGCCAGCAGCTTTTTTGGGGTCTCGACAGGCTACACCTTC
CASSFFGVSTGYTF
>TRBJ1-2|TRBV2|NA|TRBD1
TGTGCCAGCAGTGCGGGACAGGGGAGAGGCTACACCTTC
CASSAGQGRGYTF
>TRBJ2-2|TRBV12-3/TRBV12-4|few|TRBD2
TGTGCCAGCAGCAGACTAGCGGCTAACACCGGGGAGCTGTTTTTT
CASSRLAANTGELFF
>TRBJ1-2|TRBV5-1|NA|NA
TGCGCCAGCACGATTTCTTTCGGGACGACCCTTAACTATGGCTACACCTTC
CASTISFGTTLNYGYTF